This TCR beta chain originates from a study of cytomegalovirus exposure and HLA in healthy donors. Study background: Counted in an early data release were approximately 80 million unique TCRs from HLA-typed donors. Notes on the study in general: According to the study, 150 to 200 TCR beta chains were cytomegalovirus-associated. The study reported that TCR beta sequences accurately predicted HLA-A and HLA-B alleles in most subjects. With later analysis, a missense DCLRE1C variant became linked to TCR beta V- and J-gene trimming.

Germline-derived CDR1 and CDR2 are ENHRY and SYGVKD. Trimming took off 5 bases at V and 6 bases at J, with 7 bases between the two ends. This CDR3 has 12 residues. Worth noting for this clone: Its specificity is not known.

A multiplex PCR was run with 60 Vbeta primers and 13 Jbeta primers. Assay used: immunoSEQ multiplex PCR; TCRdb lists only in-frame clones, some missing. The sample has over 90,000 clones; roughly three quarters are singletons. The sequence derives from a man aged 50 or older in good health and CMV-seropositive. This chain joins TRBV10-3 and TRBJ2-2, with D unresolved. Sequencing was carried out using PBMCs. DNA for the CDR3: TGTGCCATCAGTACTAAACCCGGGGAGCTGTTTTTT. This translates into CAISTKPGELFF.